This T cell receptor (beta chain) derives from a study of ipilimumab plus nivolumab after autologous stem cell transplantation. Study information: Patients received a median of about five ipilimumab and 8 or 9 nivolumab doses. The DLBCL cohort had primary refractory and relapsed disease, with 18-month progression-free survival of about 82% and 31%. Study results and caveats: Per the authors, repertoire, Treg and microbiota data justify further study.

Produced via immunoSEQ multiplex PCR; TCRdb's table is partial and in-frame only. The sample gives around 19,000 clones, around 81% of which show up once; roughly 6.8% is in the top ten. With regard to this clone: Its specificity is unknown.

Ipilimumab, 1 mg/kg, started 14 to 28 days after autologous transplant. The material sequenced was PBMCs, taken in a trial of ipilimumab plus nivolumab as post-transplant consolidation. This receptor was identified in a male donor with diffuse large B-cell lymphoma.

The CDR3 is CASSYSRRTGELFF. For the CDR3, the DNA is TGTGCCAGCAGTTACTCTCGGCGGACCGGGGAGCTGTTTTTT. The chain employs TRBV6-5 and TRBJ2-2; no firm D call. Trimming shortened V by 0 bases and J by 5 bases, and 7 bases separated the two germline ends. Germline V lookup: CDR1 MNHEY, CDR2 SVGAGI. This CDR3 region has 14 residues.